This entry describes one T cell receptor beta chain. Germline CDR1 and CDR2: SNHLY and FYNNEI. This CDR3 has 15 amino acids. V was shortened by 4 bases and J by 6 bases, with 13 bases between the two germline ends. This specimen belongs to a study of blood T cell repertoires in COVID-19. As for the study in general: PBMCs, B-cell-depleted T cells, or T cells provided the cDNA or gDNA that made up the material.

Repertoires were generated with immunoSEQ multiplex PCR, while TCRdb's copy carries only in-frame clones and drops some. The table includes about 110,000 clones, 70% to 80% detected once. V is TRBV2 and J is TRBJ1-6; D possibly corresponds to TRBD1 (6 bases). This clonotype originated in a woman in her fifties or sixties with acute or convalescent COVID-19. The sequenced sample was peripheral blood. CDR3 region: CASSGATGRNSPLHF. CDR3 in DNA: TGTGCCAGCAGTGGGGCAACAGGGCGTAATTCACCCCTCCACTTT.